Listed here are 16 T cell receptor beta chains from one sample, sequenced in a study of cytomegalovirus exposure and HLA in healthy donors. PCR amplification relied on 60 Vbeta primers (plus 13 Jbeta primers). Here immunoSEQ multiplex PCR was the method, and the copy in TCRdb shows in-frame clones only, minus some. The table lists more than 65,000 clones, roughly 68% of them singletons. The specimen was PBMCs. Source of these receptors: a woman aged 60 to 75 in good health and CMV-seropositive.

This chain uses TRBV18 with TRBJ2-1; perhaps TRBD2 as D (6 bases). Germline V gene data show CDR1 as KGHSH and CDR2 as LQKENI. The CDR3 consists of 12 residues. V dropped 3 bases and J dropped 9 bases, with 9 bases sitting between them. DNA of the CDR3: TGTGCCAGCTCACCCGGGGGAGGTGAGCAGTTCTTC. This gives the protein CASSPGGGEQFF.

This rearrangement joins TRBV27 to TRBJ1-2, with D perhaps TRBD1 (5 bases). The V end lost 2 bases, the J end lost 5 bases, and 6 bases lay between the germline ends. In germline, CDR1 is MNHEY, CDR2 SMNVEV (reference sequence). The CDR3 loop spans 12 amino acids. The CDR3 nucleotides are TGTGCCAGCAGTTTACGGGGGTATGGCTACACCTTC. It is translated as CASSLRGYGYTF.

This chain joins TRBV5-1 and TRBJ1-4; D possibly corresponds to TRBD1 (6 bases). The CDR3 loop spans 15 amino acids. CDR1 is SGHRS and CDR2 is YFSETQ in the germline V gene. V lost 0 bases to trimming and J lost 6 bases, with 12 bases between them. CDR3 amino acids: CASSLGGGVYEKLFF. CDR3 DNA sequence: TGCGCCAGCAGCTTGGGGGGGGGCGTTTATGAAAAACTGTTTTTT.

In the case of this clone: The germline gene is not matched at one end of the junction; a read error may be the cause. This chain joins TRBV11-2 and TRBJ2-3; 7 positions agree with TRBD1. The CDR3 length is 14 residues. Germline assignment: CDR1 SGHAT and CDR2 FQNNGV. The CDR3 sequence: CASSPDRSTYTQYF. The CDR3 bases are TGTGCCAGCAGCCCGGACAGGAGCACATATACGCAGTATTTT. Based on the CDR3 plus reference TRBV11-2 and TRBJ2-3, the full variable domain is EAGVAQSPRYKIIEKRQSVAFWCNPISGHATLYWYQQILGQGPKLLIQFQNNGVVDDSQLPKDRFSAERLKGVDSTLKIQPAKLEDSAVYLCASSPDRSTYTQYFGPGTRLTVL.

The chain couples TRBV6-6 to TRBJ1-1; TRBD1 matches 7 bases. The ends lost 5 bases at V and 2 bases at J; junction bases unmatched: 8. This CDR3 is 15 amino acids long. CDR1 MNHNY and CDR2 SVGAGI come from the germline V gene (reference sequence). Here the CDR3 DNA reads TGTGCCAGCAGTCAGCGACAGGGTGGTAACACTGAAGCTTTCTTT. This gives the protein CASSQRQGGNTEAFF.

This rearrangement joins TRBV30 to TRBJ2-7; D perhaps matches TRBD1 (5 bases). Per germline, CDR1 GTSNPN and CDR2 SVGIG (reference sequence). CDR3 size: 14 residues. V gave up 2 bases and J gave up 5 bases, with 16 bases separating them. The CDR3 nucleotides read TGTGCCTGGAGTTTACTATCAGGGATCGACGAGCAGTACGTC. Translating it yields CAWSLLSGIDEQYV.

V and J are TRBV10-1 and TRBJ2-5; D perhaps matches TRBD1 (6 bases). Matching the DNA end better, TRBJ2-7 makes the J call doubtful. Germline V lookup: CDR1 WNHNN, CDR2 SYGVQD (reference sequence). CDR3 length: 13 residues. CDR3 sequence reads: CASSESQGAEQYF. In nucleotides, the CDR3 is TGCGCCAGCAGTGAGTCACAGGGTGCCGAGCAGTACTTC.

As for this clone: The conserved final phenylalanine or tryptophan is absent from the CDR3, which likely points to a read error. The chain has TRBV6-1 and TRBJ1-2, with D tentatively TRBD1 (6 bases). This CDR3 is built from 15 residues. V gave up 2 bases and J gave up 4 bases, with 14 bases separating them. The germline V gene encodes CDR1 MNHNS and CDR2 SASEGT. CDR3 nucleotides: TGTGCCAGCAGTGAAATGGGGGCGAACAGCTATGGCTACACCGTC. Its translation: CASSEMGANSYGYTV.

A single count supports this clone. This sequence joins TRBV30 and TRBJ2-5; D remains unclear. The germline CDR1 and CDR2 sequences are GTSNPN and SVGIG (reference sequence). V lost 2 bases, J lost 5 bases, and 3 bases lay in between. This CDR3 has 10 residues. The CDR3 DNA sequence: TGTGCCTGGAGTCGGGAGACCCAGTACTTC. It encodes CAWSRETQYF.

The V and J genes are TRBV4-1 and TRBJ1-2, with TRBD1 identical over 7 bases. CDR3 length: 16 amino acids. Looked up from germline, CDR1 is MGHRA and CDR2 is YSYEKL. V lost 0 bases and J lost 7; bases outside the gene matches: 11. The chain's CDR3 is CASSQDRDSPHIGYTF. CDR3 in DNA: TGCGCCAGCAGCCAAGATCGGGACAGTCCCCATATTGGCTACACCTTC.

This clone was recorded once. The CDR3 is CASSLGQGYSGNTIYF. The CDR3 DNA reads as TGCGCCAGCAGCTTGGGACAGGGTTATTCTGGAAACACCATATATTTT. The chain employs TRBV5-1 and TRBJ1-3; 7 bases are a match to TRBD1. V lost 0 bases to trimming and J lost 1 base; unmatched junction nucleotides: 4. Per germline, CDR1 SGHRS and CDR2 YFSETQ. There are 16 residues in the CDR3.

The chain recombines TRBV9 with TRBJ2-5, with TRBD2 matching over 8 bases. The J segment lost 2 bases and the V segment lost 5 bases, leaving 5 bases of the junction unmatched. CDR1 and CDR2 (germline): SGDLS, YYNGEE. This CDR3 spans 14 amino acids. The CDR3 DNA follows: TGTGCCAGCAGTAGCGGGGCCGTTCAAGAGACCCAGTACTTC. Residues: CASSSGAVQETQYF.

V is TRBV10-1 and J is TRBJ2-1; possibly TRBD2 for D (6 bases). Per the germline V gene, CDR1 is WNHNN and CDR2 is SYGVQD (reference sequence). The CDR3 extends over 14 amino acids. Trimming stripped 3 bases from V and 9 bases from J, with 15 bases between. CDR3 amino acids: CASSDGTALVEQFF. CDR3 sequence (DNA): TGCGCCAGCAGTGATGGGACTGCCTTGGTTGAGCAGTTCTTC.

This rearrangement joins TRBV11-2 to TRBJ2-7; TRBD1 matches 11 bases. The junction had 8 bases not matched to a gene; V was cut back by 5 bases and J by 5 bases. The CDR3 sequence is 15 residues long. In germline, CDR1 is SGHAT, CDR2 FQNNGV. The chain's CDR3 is CASSQRDRGTDEQYF. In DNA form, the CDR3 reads TGTGCCAGCAGCCAAAGGGACAGGGGGACTGACGAGCAGTACTTC. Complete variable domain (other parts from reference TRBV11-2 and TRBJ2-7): EAGVAQSPRYKIIEKRQSVAFWCNPISGHATLYWYQQILGQGPKLLIQFQNNGVVDDSQLPKDRFSAERLKGVDSTLKIQPAKLEDSAVYLCASSQRDRGTDEQYFGPGTRLTVT.

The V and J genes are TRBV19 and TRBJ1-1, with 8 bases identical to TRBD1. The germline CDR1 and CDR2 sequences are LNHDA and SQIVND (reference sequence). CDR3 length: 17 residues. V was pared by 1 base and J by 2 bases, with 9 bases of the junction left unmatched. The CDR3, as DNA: TGTGCCAGTAGTATAGGCCTGACAGGGGCAGGTAACACTGAAGCTTTCTTT. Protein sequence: CASSIGLTGAGNTEAFF.

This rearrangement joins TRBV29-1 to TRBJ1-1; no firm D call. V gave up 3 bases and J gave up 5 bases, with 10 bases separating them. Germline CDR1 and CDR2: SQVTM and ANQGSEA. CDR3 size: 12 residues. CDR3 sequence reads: CSVDDAGTEAFF. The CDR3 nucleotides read TGCAGCGTTGACGATGCGGGAACTGAAGCTTTCTTT.